What follows describes a single T cell receptor (beta chain). The antigen is unknown. Germline V lookup: CDR1 SQVTM, CDR2 ANQGSEA. Trimming removed 0 bases at V and 0 bases at J, with 15 bases between. CDR3 length: 17 residues. The data were taken from a study of T-cell memory formation after mild COVID-19. About the research overall: TCR clusters showed largely donor specificity. Broader study findings: Some clones that responded were present in memory (sampled pre-infection), which suggests cross-reactive memory joined. Contracting clones localized mainly to CM and EM when CD4+ and mainly to EMRA when CD8+.

UMIs and sample barcodes were carried by the TCR alpha and TCR beta cDNA libraries that 5'RACE produced using constant-segment primers. MiXCR was run by TCRdb on the 5' RACE reads, yielding one entry per CDR3 protein. Here the sample spans a few hundred thousand distinct CDR3 sequences, more than 20% being singletons. The TCR was taken from an adult woman who had mild COVID-19 (a few samples of this study predate the infection). Cell type and time point are not known. Sequencing was performed on PBMCs or a T cell subset sorted from them (not recorded which). The gene calls are TRBV29-1 and TRBJ2-1; D may be TRBD2 (7 bases). The CDR3 DNA reads TGCAGCGTTGAAGACCACGGGGGGCAGAGCTCCTACAATGAGCAGTTCTTC. It codes for CSVEDHGGQSSYNEQFF.